The 32 T cell receptor beta chains presented below share a single source sample, sequenced in a study of blood T cell repertoires in COVID-19. Repertoires were generated with immunoSEQ multiplex PCR, while TCRdb's copy carries only in-frame clones and drops some. Of about 270,000 clones listed, over 75% are singletons. The sample comprised peripheral blood. The receptors were gathered from a woman aged 45-65 years with acute or convalescent COVID-19.

This chain joins TRBV9 and TRBJ1-1, with D possibly TRBD1 on 6 matching bases. Trimming removed 2 bases at V and 2 bases at J, with 22 bases between. Germline values: CDR1 SGDLS, CDR2 YYNGEE. The CDR3 totals 18 residues. CDR3 residues: CASSVEGRGGQGNTEAFF. As DNA, the CDR3 is TGTGCCAGCAGCGTGGAAGGAAGGGGGGGCCAAGGTAACACTGAAGCTTTCTTT.

The chain joins TRBV29-1 to TRBJ2-3, with 7 positions matching TRBD2. The CDR3 contains 14 residues. Trimming removed 3 bases from V and 2 bases from J; junction bases left unmatched: 5. Per germline, CDR1 SQVTM and CDR2 ANQGSEA. The CDR3 protein is CSVDATSNTDTQYF. The CDR3 bases are TGCAGCGTTGATGCGACTAGCAACACAGATACGCAGTATTTT.

This clone was found once. CDR3 in amino acids: CASSQVVQVTFGEKLFF. The CDR3 coding sequence is TGCGCCAGCAGCCAAGTAGTGCAGGTCACGTTCGGTGAAAAACTGTTTTTT. The rearrangement links TRBV4-1 to TRBJ1-4; D unresolved. Per the germline V gene, CDR1 is MGHRA and CDR2 is YSYEKL. The CDR3 spans 17 residues. With 1 base removed from V and 7 bases from J, the gap between germline ends came to 19 bases.

As concerns this clone: Within the sample, other DNA sequences also encode this same CDR3. The chain has TRBV6-5 and TRBJ2-1; 11 nucleotides align to TRBD2. CDR3 length: 15 amino acids. The V gene end was trimmed by 2 bases and the J gene end by 4 bases; junction bases not matched to a gene: 1. Per the germline V gene, CDR1 is MNHEY and CDR2 is SVGAGI. CDR3 amino acids: CASSYRLAGYNEQFF. Written as DNA, the CDR3 is TGTGCCAGCAGTTACCGACTAGCGGGATACAATGAGCAGTTCTTC.

The rearrangement uses TRBV7-9 and TRBJ1-3; D is unclear. Trimming removed 8 bases from V and 0 bases from J, with 11 bases in between. CDR1 and CDR2 (germline): SEHNR, FQNEAQ (reference sequence). The CDR3 has 14 amino acids. CDR3 coding DNA: TGTGCCAGCCTCTCGGGGAGCTCTGGAAACACCATATATTTT. This codes for CASLSGSSGNTIYF.

The chain employs TRBV11-1 and TRBJ2-1, with TRBD2 identical over 8 bases. The CDR3 runs 16 residues. The V segment lost 2 bases and the J segment 7 bases; nucleotides outside the gene matches: 10. CDR1 and CDR2 from the germline V gene are SGHAT and FQDESV (reference sequence). The CDR3 region is CASSLYTAGVSNEQFF. In DNA, the CDR3 is TGTGCCAGCAGCTTATATACAGCGGGAGTTTCAAATGAGCAGTTCTTC.

The V and J genes are TRBV7-2 and TRBJ2-7, with 9 bases that match TRBD2. Germline CDR1 reads SGHTA; CDR2 reads FQGNSA. There are 15 residues in the CDR3. The V and J ends lost 4 bases and 4 bases, in that order; junction bases with no gene match: 8. CDR3 loop: CASSYSAGGLYEQYF. CDR3 coding DNA: TGTGCCAGCAGCTATTCGGCGGGAGGGCTGTACGAGCAGTACTTC. The variable domain in full, with the rest retrieved from reference TRBV7-2 and TRBJ2-7, is GAGVSQSPSNKVTEKGKDVELRCDPISGHTALYWYRQSLGQGLEFLIYFQGNSAPDKSGLPSDRFSAERTGGSVSTLTIQRTQQEDSAVYLCASSYSAGGLYEQYFGPGTRLTVT.

V gene TRBV28 combines with J gene TRBJ1-2; 7 bases agree with TRBD1. This CDR3 contains 14 residues. CDR1 MDHEN and CDR2 SYDVKM come from the germline V gene. Trimming took 4 bases from V and 4 from J; bases not matched to a gene: 6. The CDR3 region is CASSSTGQSYGYTF. CDR3 coding DNA: TGTGCCAGCAGTTCAACGGGACAGTCCTATGGCTACACCTTC.

The chain has TRBV7-9 and TRBJ1-2; a weak D match, TRBD1 (5 bases). CDR3 length: 13 amino acids. Trimming removed 2 bases from V and 7 bases from J, with 11 bases in between. Germline V gene sequence: CDR1 SEHNR, CDR2 FQNEAQ (reference sequence). The CDR3 nucleotides read TGTGCCAGCAGCTTACAGGGCTCGCGTGGCTACACCTTC. This sequence encodes CASSLQGSRGYTF.

The chain combines TRBV11-2 with TRBJ2-3, with D possibly matching TRBD2 (6 bases). Germline loops: CDR1 SGHAT, CDR2 FQNNGV. Trimming left V 7 bases short and J 3 bases short, with 11 bases between. The CDR3 covers 13 residues. Written as DNA, the CDR3 is TGTGCCAGCACCCCGGCGGGGACAGATACGCAGTATTTT. Its translation is CASTPAGTDTQYF.

V usage is TRBV9 and J usage is TRBJ2-5; D is perhaps TRBD2 (5 bases). The CDR3 consists of 13 residues. The V and J ends lost 4 bases and 5 bases respectively, with 12 bases between them. Germline V gene data show CDR1 as SGDLS and CDR2 as YYNGEE. The CDR3 protein is CASSKTSWETQYF. The CDR3 region has the DNA TGTGCCAGCAGCAAAACTAGTTGGGAGACCCAGTACTTC.

The chain joins TRBV12-3 or TRBV12-4 to TRBJ1-1; 9 bases map to TRBD1. The CDR3 has 13 residues. Trimming cost V 5 bases and J 9 bases; bases outside gene matches: 7. The CDR3 loop reads CASSSGGTGKAFF. CDR3 sequence (DNA): TGTGCCAGCAGTAGCGGCGGGACAGGGAAAGCTTTCTTT.

The V and J genes are TRBV19 and TRBJ1-1; D gene unclear. This CDR3 comprises 14 residues. Trimming stripped 7 bases from V and 5 bases from J, with 17 bases between. Germline V gene data show CDR1 as LNHDA and CDR2 as SQIVND (reference sequence). The DNA of the CDR3 is TGTGCCAGTATTCCTAGACAAGGGAGGACTGAAGCTTTCTTT. It codes for CASIPRQGRTEAFF.

The count of this clone is one. The rearrangement uses TRBV27 and TRBJ1-1; D uncertain. The length of the CDR3 is 15 residues. CDR1 and CDR2 (germline): MNHEY, SMNVEV (reference sequence). The V end lost 0 bases, the J end lost 4 bases, and 12 bases lay between the germline ends. CDR3 in amino acids: CASSLSRGSGTEAFF. The CDR3 bases are TGTGCCAGCAGTTTATCGAGAGGGTCGGGCACTGAAGCTTTCTTT.

The CDR3 sequence: CASSQVGTGGRYTF. The CDR3 DNA reads as TGTGCCAGCAGCCAAGTTGGGACAGGGGGCCGCTACACCTTC. The rearrangement uses TRBV3-1 (or the pseudogene TRBV3-2) and TRBJ1-2; 12 bases agree with TRBD1. The V segment lost 1 base and the J segment 9 bases; nucleotides outside the gene matches: 3. The germline gives CDR1 LGHDT, CDR2 YNNKEL (reference sequence). The CDR3 is 14 residues long.

This chain links TRBV30 with TRBJ2-3; TRBD2 is a possible D gene (6 bases). V lost 5 bases, J lost 1 base, and 10 bases lay in between. CDR1 and CDR2 (germline): GTSNPN, SVGIG (reference sequence). This CDR3 region has 13 residues. The CDR3 region has the DNA TGTGCCTGGGGGGACTCCCGCACAGATACGCAGTATTTT. This gives the protein CAWGDSRTDTQYF.

The chain carries TRBV27 and TRBJ2-3, with D tentatively TRBD1 (5 bases). Germline CDR1 and CDR2: MNHEY and SMNVEV (reference sequence). CDR3 length equals 14 residues. V lost 0 bases to trimming and J lost 3 bases, with 7 bases between them. DNA for the CDR3: TGTGCCAGCAGTTTATCACAGGTAACAGATACGCAGTATTTT. Amino acid sequence: CASSLSQVTDTQYF.

This clone has only a few counts. This sequence joins TRBV6-1 and TRBJ1-3; D uncertain. Trimming shortened V by 3 bases and J by 1 base, and 13 bases separated the two germline ends. Germline lookup yields CDR1 MNHNS and CDR2 SASEGT. The CDR3 has 16 amino acids. The CDR3 nucleotides are TGTGCCAGCAGTGATCCGACAAGGAGGTCTGGAAACACCATATATTTT. Amino acids: CASSDPTRRSGNTIYF.

This clone occurred a few times. The rearrangement uses TRBV6-1 and TRBJ1-2; TRBD1 matches at 7 bases. Looked up from germline, CDR1 is MNHNS and CDR2 is SASEGT. With V trimmed by 3 bases and J by 2 bases, 9 bases remained unmatched. This CDR3 is 16 amino acids long. CDR3 in DNA: TGTGCCAGCAGTGACTTCACAGGGGCGCCCAACTATGGCTACACCTTC. Translating it yields CASSDFTGAPNYGYTF.

This rearrangement joins TRBV6-5 to TRBJ1-1; D is ambiguous. V gave up 0 bases and J gave up 7 bases, with 12 bases separating them. Germline V gene data show CDR1 as MNHEY and CDR2 as SVGAGI. There are 14 residues in the CDR3. As DNA, the CDR3 is TGTGCCAGCAGTTACTCGTTACCCTCAGTTGAAGCTTTCTTT. Translated: CASSYSLPSVEAFF.

The V gene is TRBV28, the J gene TRBJ1-1; D gene unclear. The CDR3 consists of 12 residues. V was shortened by 3 bases and J by 4 bases, with 6 bases between the two germline ends. Germline V CDR1 and CDR2: MDHEN, SYDVKM. The CDR3 reads CASSLGLTEAFF. CDR3 nucleotide sequence: TGTGCCAGCAGTTTGGGCCTCACTGAAGCTTTCTTT.

J is TRBJ2-5 and V is TRBV18; 8 bases fit TRBD1. Germline CDR1 reads KGHSH; CDR2 reads LQKENI. V gave up 3 bases and J gave up 2 bases; unmatched junction bases: 8. There are 16 residues in the CDR3. CDR3 amino acids: CASSPPAGGRQETQYF. The CDR3 DNA sequence: TGTGCCAGCTCACCGCCGGCAGGGGGCCGGCAAGAGACCCAGTACTTC.

This sequence joins TRBV5-5 and TRBJ1-5, with 9 bases aligning to TRBD1. Germline V gene lookup returns CDR1 SGHKS and CDR2 YYEKEE (reference sequence). The V gene end was trimmed by 0 bases and the J gene end by 4 bases; junction bases not matched to a gene: 5. The CDR3 has 16 amino acids. The CDR3 region is CASSLDAGTGNQPQHF. The DNA for the CDR3 is TGTGCCAGCAGCTTGGATGCCGGGACAGGGAATCAGCCCCAGCATTTT.

The chain has TRBV28 and TRBJ2-3, with TRBD2 matching over 9 bases. The CDR3 consists of 14 residues. Trimming removed 5 bases from V and 0 bases from J; junction bases left unmatched: 0. Germline assignment: CDR1 MDHEN and CDR2 SYDVKM. CDR3 protein: CASSTSGSTDTQYF. CDR3 sequence (DNA): TGTGCCAGCAGTACTAGCGGGAGCACAGATACGCAGTATTTT.

This clone occurred a few times. V gene TRBV3-1 (or the pseudogene TRBV3-2) combines with J gene TRBJ1-6; D remains unclear. V dropped 0 bases and J dropped 9 bases, with 12 bases sitting between them. This CDR3 has 15 residues. Germline V gene lookup returns CDR1 LGHDT and CDR2 YNNKEL (reference sequence). CDR3 nucleotide sequence: TGTGCCAGCAGCCAAGACCCCTTAACGGGTTCACCCCTCCACTTT. It yields the protein CASSQDPLTGSPLHF.

The V and J genes are TRBV18 and TRBJ1-4; weak D call: TRBD1 (5 bases). The CDR3 extends over 16 amino acids. Germline CDR1 reads KGHSH; CDR2 reads LQKENI. V dropped 3 bases and J dropped 0 bases, with 11 bases sitting between them. The CDR3 region has the DNA TGTGCCAGCTCACCTCTACAGACAGCAACTAATGAAAAACTGTTTTTT. Translated, it gives CASSPLQTATNEKLFF.

This clone appeared a few times. The J gene is TRBJ2-7, the V gene TRBV28, with D possibly being TRBD1 (5 bases). Trimming cost V 5 bases and J 1 base, with 9 bases left between them. The germline V gene has CDR1 MDHEN and CDR2 SYDVKM. This CDR3 comprises 13 residues. The CDR3 nucleotides read TGTGCCAGCAGTGAACAGGTTTCCTACGAGCAGTACTTC. Its translation: CASSEQVSYEQYF.

The chain uses TRBV6-5 and TRBJ2-2; D unclear. The ends were cut back, 7 bases at V and 1 base at J, with 13 bases in the middle. The CDR3 totals 15 residues. Germline-derived CDR1 and CDR2 are MNHEY and SVGAGI. The CDR3 sequence is CASKLSYGNTGELFF. CDR3 DNA sequence: TGTGCCAGCAAGCTTAGTTACGGGAACACCGGGGAGCTGTTTTTT.

V is TRBV7-8 and J is TRBJ2-7, with 11 positions matching TRBD1. The ends lost 2 bases at V and 8 bases at J; junction bases unmatched: 11. CDR3 size: 16 residues. The germline CDR1 and CDR2 sequences are SGHVS and FQNEAQ. The CDR3 DNA reads TGTGCCAGCAGCTTACCTTACGGGACAGGGGGAGTGAAGCAGTACTTC. Translating gives CASSLPYGTGGVKQYF.

The chain is built from TRBV29-1 and TRBJ2-6, with TRBD1 identical over 7 bases. In germline, CDR1 is SQVTM, CDR2 ANQGSEA. With 5 bases clipped from V and 0 bases from J, the junction kept 4 bases outside the gene matches. This CDR3 has 15 residues. Here the CDR3 DNA reads TGCAGCGTTTCGGACAGGAGCTCTGGGGCCAACGTCCTGACTTTC. It translates to CSVSDRSSGANVLTF.

This clone was counted only a few times. The chain recombines TRBV12-3 or TRBV12-4 with TRBJ1-2, with a weak D call TRBD1 (5 bases). V was clipped by 5 bases and J by 8 bases, with 12 bases between them. The CDR3 has 12 residues. The CDR3 reads CASSGRAYGYTF. In DNA, the CDR3 is TGTGCCAGCAGTGGCAGGGCATACGGCTACACCTTC.

This chain connects TRBV7-9 to TRBJ2-2; 10 nucleotides agree with TRBD2. Per germline, CDR1 SEHNR and CDR2 FQNEAQ (reference sequence). The ends lost 0 bases at V and 0 bases at J; junction bases unmatched: 7. The CDR3 runs 19 residues. CDR3 sequence (DNA): TGTGCCAGCAGCTTAGCGGCTAGCGGGAGCCCCGCGAACACCGGGGAGCTGTTTTTT. Protein: CASSLAASGSPANTGELFF. The full variable domain, its missing parts supplied by reference TRBV7-9 and TRBJ2-2, is DTGVSQNPRHKITKRGQNVTFRCDPISEHNRLYWYRQTLGQGPEFLTYFQNEAQLEKSRLLSDRFSAERPKGSFSTLEIQRTEQGDSAMYLCASSLAASGSPANTGELFFGEGSRLTVL.